The clone carrying this TCR beta chain was detected once. The source of the sample is a study of CD8 T cells in Susac syndrome. With random hexamers, roughly 0.45 to 1 ug RNA was reverse transcribed. TCRdb independently ran MiXCR on the immunoSEQ multiplex PCR reads; one entry per CDR3 protein. The sample gives 200,000 to 250,000 distinct CDR3 sequences, approximately 94% of which show up once; approximately 0.15% is in the top ten. Trimming took 0 bases from V and 5 from J; bases not matched to a gene: 5. The CDR3 has 15 amino acids. The germline CDR1 and CDR2 sequences are LGHDT and YNNKEL (reference sequence).

The specimen sequenced was CD4+ T cells from PBMCs. The clonotype originates from a human donor with Susac syndrome. The chain has TRBV3-1 and TRBJ2-5, with 8 nucleotides matching TRBD2. CDR3 loop: CASSQDLTSEETQYF. Written as DNA, the CDR3 is TGTGCCAGCAGCCAAGATTTGACTAGCGAGGAGACCCAGTACTTC.